Each of the 3 T cell receptor beta chains below was sequenced from the same sample in a study of T cell repertoires in cytomegalovirus infection. Antigen specificity for these receptors is unknown. In TCRdb, the reads were re-called with MiXCR into one record per CDR3 protein. The repertoire holds about 270,000 distinct CDR3 sequences, with less than 25% as singletons. The input for sequencing was cultured PBMCs, taken from culture after CMV antigen stimulation. The receptors stem from a human donor in good health (CMV status not recorded). Some clones in this sample may be carry-over from other donors' samples.

Regarding this clonotype: A much bigger clone sits one base away, suggesting this may be a read error. V gene TRBV7-2 combines with J gene TRBJ2-3; no firm D call. Germline-derived CDR1 and CDR2 are SGHTA and FQGNSA. V was trimmed by 1 base and J by 8 bases, leaving 10 bases between them. This CDR3 comprises 13 residues. As DNA, the CDR3 is TGTGCCAGCAGCTTAGTGCTCGGCGTTACGCAGTATTTT. It encodes CASSLVLGVTQYF.

This clonotype was observed a handful of times. This chain connects TRBV7-2 to TRBJ1-2, with D possibly TRBD1 on 5 matching bases. The CDR3 has 11 amino acids. The V end was cut by 5 bases, the J end by 7 bases, with 8 bases between. CDR1 is SGHTA and CDR2 is FQGNSA in the germline V gene. The CDR3 DNA sequence: TGTGCCAGCAGCACCACAGGTGGCTACACCTTC. Protein sequence: CASSTTGGYTF.

CDR3 nucleotides: TGTGCCAGCTCTGGCGGGAGGGTCCACAATGAGCAGTTCTTC. It translates to CASSGGRVHNEQFF. The chain recombines TRBV7-3 with TRBJ2-1; 9 nucleotides agree with TRBD2. This CDR3 is built from 14 residues. Germline-derived CDR1 and CDR2 are SGHTA and FQGTGA. The trim removed 8 bases at V and 5 bases at J, leaving 7 bases unmatched.